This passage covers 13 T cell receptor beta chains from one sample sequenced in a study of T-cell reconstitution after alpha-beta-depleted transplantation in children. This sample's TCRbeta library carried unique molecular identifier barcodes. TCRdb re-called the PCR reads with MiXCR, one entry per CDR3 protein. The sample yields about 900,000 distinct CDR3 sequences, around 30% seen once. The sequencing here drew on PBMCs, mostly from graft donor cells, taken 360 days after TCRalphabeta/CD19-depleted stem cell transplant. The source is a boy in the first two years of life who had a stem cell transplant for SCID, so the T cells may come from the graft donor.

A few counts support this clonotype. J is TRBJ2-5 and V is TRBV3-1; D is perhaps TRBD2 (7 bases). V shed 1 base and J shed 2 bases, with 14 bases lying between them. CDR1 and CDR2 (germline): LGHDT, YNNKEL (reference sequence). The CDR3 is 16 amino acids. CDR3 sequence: CASSQGDGGRQETQYF. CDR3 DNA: TGTGCCAGCAGCCAAGGTGACGGGGGGCGGCAAGAGACCCAGTACTTC.

In DNA form, the CDR3 reads TGTGCCAGCAGGCGGGCACCCGGGGGGGACTACGAGCAGTACTTC. This gives the protein CASRRAPGGDYEQYF. This rearrangement joins TRBV6-1 to TRBJ2-7, with 8 bases that match TRBD2. V was pared by 6 bases and J by 3 bases, with 10 bases of the junction left unmatched. The germline gives CDR1 MNHNS, CDR2 SASEGT. The CDR3 contains 15 residues.

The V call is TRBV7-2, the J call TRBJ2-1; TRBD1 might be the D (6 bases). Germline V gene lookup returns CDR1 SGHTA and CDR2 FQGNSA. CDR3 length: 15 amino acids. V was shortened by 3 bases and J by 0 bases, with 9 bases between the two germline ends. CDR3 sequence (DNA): TGTGCCAGCAGCTTGGACAGTCGCTCCTACAATGAGCAGTTCTTC. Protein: CASSLDSRSYNEQFF.

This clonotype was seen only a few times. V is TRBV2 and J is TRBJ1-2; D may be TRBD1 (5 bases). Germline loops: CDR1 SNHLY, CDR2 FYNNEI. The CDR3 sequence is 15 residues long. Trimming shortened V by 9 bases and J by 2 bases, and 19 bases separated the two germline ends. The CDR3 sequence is CASREATGPNYGYTF. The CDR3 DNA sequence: TGTGCCAGTAGAGAAGCAACAGGTCCCAACTATGGCTACACCTTC.

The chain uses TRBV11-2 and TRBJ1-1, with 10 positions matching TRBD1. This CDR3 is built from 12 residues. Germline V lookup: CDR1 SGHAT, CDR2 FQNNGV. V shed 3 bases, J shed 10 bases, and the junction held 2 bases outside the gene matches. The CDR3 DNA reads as TGTGCCAGCAGCTTCTGGACAGGGGGAGCTTTCTTT. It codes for CASSFWTGGAFF.

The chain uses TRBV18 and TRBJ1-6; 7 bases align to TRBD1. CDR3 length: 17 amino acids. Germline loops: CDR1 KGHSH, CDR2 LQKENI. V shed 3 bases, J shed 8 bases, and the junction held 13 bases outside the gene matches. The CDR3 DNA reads TGTGCCAGCTCACCCGGACAGACCTCAGGGGGATATTCACCCCTCCACTTT. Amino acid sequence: CASSPGQTSGGYSPLHF.

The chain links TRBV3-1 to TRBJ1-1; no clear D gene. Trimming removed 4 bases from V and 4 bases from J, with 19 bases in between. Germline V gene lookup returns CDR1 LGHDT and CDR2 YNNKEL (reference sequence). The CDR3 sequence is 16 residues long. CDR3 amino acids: CASSPSQKGRSTEAFF. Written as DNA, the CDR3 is TGTGCCAGCAGCCCATCGCAGAAAGGGCGGAGCACTGAAGCTTTCTTT.

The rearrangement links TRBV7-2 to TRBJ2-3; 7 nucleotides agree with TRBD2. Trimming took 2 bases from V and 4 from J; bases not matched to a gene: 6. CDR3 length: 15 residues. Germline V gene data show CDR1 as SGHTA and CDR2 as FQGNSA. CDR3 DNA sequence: TGTGCCAGCAGCTTACTTCGGGGGAGGGCAGATACGCAGTATTTT. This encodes CASSLLRGRADTQYF. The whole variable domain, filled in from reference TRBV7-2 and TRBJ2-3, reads GAGVSQSPSNKVTEKGKDVELRCDPISGHTALYWYRQSLGQGLEFLIYFQGNSAPDKSGLPSDRFSAERTGGSVSTLTIQRTQQEDSAVYLCASSLLRGRADTQYFGPGTRLTVL.

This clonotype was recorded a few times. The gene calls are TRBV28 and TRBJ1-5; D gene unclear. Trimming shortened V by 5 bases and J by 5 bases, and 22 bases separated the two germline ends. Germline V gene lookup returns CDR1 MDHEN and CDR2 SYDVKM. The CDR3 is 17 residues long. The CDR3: CASSPLSRSLWDQPQHF. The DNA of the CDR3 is TGTGCCAGCAGTCCTCTCTCCAGGTCTCTTTGGGATCAGCCCCAGCATTTT. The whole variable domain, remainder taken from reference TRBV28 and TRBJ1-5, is DVKVTQSSRYLVKRTGEKVFLECVQDMDHENMFWYRQDPGLGLRLIYFSYDVKMKEKGDIPEGYSVSREKKERFSLILESASTNQTSMYLCASSPLSRSLWDQPQHFGDGTRLSIL.

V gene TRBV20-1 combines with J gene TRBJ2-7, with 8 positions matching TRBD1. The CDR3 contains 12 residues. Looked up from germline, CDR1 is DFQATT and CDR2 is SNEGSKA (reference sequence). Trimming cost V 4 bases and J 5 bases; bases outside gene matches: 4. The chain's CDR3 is CSATGGRDEQYF. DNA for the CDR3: TGCAGTGCTACAGGGGGCCGGGACGAGCAGTACTTC.

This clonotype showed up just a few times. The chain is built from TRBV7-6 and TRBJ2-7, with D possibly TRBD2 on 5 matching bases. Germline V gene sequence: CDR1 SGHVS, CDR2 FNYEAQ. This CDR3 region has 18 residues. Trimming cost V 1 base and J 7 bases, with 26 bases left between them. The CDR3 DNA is TGTGCCAGCAGCTTAGAGTCGAGGGTGGAATCTTACCCGGGGGAGCAGTACTTC. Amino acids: CASSLESRVESYPGEQYF.

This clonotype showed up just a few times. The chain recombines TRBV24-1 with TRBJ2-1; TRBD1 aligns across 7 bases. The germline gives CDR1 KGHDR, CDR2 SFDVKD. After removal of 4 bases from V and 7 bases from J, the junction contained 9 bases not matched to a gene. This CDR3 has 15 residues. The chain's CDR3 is CATSDPGTDMNEQFF. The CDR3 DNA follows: TGTGCCACCAGTGACCCGGGGACAGATATGAATGAGCAGTTCTTC.

The CDR3 nucleotides read TGTGCCAGCAGTCCCCGGGCCCTTTTCGATGAGCAGTTCTTC. Encoded protein: CASSPRALFDEQFF. The V gene is TRBV12-3 or TRBV12-4, the J gene TRBJ2-1; D unresolved. Trimming stripped 5 bases from V and 8 bases from J, with 16 bases between. This CDR3 has 14 amino acids.